What follows are 2 T cell receptor beta chains derived from one specimen sequenced in a study of blood T cell repertoires in COVID-19 (TCRdb year 2020). Library preparation was by the immunoSEQ multiplex PCR assay. TCRdb limited this immuneACCESS table to in-frame rearrangements with V and J called. A share of clones is missing; checked studies link under half to unresolved V genes, and the rest is unexplained. In this sample the table shows 190,000 or so clones, approximately 87% of which occur a single time. The ten most abundant clones make up 0.65% to 0.95% of the sample. The sequenced sample consisted of peripheral blood. The receptors shown here come from a woman in her 70s with acute or convalescent COVID-19.

This clone occurred a few times. The chain has TRBV5-1 and TRBJ2-2; 8 bases map to TRBD2. Germline V gene sequence: CDR1 SGHRS, CDR2 YFSETQ. The CDR3 is made up of 16 amino acids. V was pared by 2 bases and J by 6 bases, with 9 bases of the junction left unmatched. The CDR3 region has the DNA TGCGCCAGCAGCTTCTCCAGGACGGGAGGGTCCGGGGAGCTGTTTTTT. It codes for CASSFSRTGGSGELFF.

The chain links TRBV19 to TRBJ1-5; weak D call: TRBD1 (5 bases). The CDR3 sequence is 16 residues long. The V gene's germline CDR1 is LNHDA and CDR2 SQIVND (reference sequence). Deletions cut 6 bases from V and 6 bases from J, with 21 bases between. The chain's CDR3 is CASSPGGAAGSQPQHF. DNA of the CDR3: TGTGCCAGTAGCCCAGGAGGGGCGGCAGGGAGTCAGCCCCAGCATTTT.